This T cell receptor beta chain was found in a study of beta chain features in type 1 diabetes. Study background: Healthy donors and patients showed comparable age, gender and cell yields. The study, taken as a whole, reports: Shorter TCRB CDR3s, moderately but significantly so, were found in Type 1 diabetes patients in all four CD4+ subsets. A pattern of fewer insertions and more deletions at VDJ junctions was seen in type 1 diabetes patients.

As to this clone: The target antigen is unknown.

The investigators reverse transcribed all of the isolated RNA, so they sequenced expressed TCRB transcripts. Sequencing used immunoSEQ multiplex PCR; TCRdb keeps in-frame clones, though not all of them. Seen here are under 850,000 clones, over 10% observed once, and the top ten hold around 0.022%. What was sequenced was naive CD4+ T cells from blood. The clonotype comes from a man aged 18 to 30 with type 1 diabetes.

The CDR3 here is CASSPLGTHNEQFF. CDR3 nucleotide sequence: TGTGCCAGCTCACCATTGGGCACTCACAATGAGCAGTTCTTC. The V call is TRBV18, the J call TRBJ2-1; D call uncertain. Germline V gene data show CDR1 as KGHSH and CDR2 as LQKENI. The V and J ends lost 2 bases and 5 bases respectively, with 10 bases between them. The CDR3 has 14 residues.